The 13 T cell receptor beta chains below come from one sample, sequenced in a study of CD8+ T cells in alopecia areata. Extracted from the samples, RNA was reverse transcribed into cDNA to serve as the sequencing template. Using immunoSEQ multiplex PCR, the repertoire was profiled, and TCRdb retains in-frame clones only, with some absent. Of tens of thousands of clones listed, roughly 70% are singletons. Specified treatment: oral pan-JAK inhibitor, 5-10 mg twice daily. This sample comprised CD8+ T cells sorted from blood, obtained at week 24, from a patient treated with tofacitinib. These receptors originate from a human donor with alopecia areata.

V gene TRBV7-9 combines with J gene TRBJ1-5; 7 bases align to TRBD1. Germline-derived CDR1 and CDR2 are SEHNR and FQNEAQ (reference sequence). V shed 4 bases and J 9 bases; nucleotides not matched to a gene: 9. The CDR3 has 14 residues. The CDR3 DNA follows: TGTGCCAGCAGCTCAGGGGGAGGGAATAGGCCCCAGCATTTT. It encodes CASSSGGGNRPQHF.

V is TRBV13 and J is TRBJ2-1; 8 nucleotides line up with TRBD2. The V segment lost 9 bases and the J segment 10 bases; nucleotides outside the gene matches: 14. Per the germline V gene, CDR1 is PRHDT and CDR2 is FYEKMQ (reference sequence). The CDR3 is 14 residues long. The CDR3 spells CASSLEGTSNEQFF. Here the CDR3 DNA reads TGTGCCAGTTCCCTTGAAGGGACTAGTAACGAGCAGTTCTTC.

The chain joins TRBV7-9 to TRBJ1-4; no definite D call. Germline CDR1 is SEHNR and CDR2 is FQNEAQ (reference sequence). The CDR3 is 16 amino acids. Trimming removed 8 bases at V and 2 bases at J, with 18 bases between. The CDR3: CASSLSWGGTNEKLFF. In DNA, the CDR3 is TGTGCCAGCTCCTTGAGCTGGGGAGGCACTAATGAAAAACTGTTTTTT.

The CDR3: CASSLIGGMNTEAFF. CDR3 bases: TGTGCCAGCAGCTTAATAGGCGGAATGAACACTGAAGCTTTCTTT. The gene calls are TRBV7-3 and TRBJ1-1; D gene unclear. This CDR3 is 15 amino acids long. Germline V gene sequence: CDR1 SGHTA, CDR2 FQGTGA. With 1 base removed from V and 0 bases from J, the gap between germline ends came to 9 bases.

The chain couples TRBV27 to TRBJ1-1; 7 bases fit TRBD1. J was trimmed by 3 bases and V by 1 base; bases with no gene match: 5. CDR3 length equals 15 residues. CDR1 and CDR2 from the germline V gene are MNHEY and SMNVEV (reference sequence). Written as DNA, the CDR3 is TGTGCCAGCAGTTTATACCCGACAGGGTACACTGAAGCTTTCTTT. It translates to CASSLYPTGYTEAFF.

The chain employs TRBV27 and TRBJ1-3; no definite D call. Germline V CDR1 and CDR2: MNHEY, SMNVEV (reference sequence). The CDR3 is made up of 15 amino acids. Trimming removed 0 bases at V and 1 base at J, with 7 bases between. The CDR3 spells CASSLSVASGNTIYF. The DNA of the CDR3 is TGTGCCAGCAGTTTATCGGTTGCATCTGGAAACACCATATATTTT.

V and J are TRBV23-1 and TRBJ2-5, with D uncertain. TRBV23-1 is recorded as an ORF, its role being uncertain. CDR3 length equals 13 residues. Deletions cut 3 bases from V and 2 bases from J, with 7 bases between. The CDR3 spells CASSQVGQETQYF. CDR3 nucleotide sequence: TGCGCCAGCAGTCAGGTGGGGCAAGAGACCCAGTACTTC.

The chain links TRBV11-1 to TRBJ1-1; the match to TRBD1 covers 9 bases. The CDR3 has 14 amino acids. V was clipped by 5 bases and J by 5 bases; unmatched bases: 6. The germline V gene encodes CDR1 SGHAT and CDR2 FQDESV (reference sequence). The CDR3 is CASSIQGAGTEAFF. In nucleotides, the CDR3 is TGTGCCAGCAGCATACAGGGGGCAGGGACTGAAGCTTTCTTT.

This clone was recorded once. The chain links TRBV6-5 to TRBJ1-1; D unclear. Germline CDR1 MNHEY, CDR2 SVGAGI. This CDR3 is 16 amino acids long. Trimming cost V 0 bases and J 5 bases, with 16 bases left between them. The CDR3 bases are TGTGCCAGCAGTTACTCGAACCTTGGGCGGAGGACTGAAGCTTTCTTT. This encodes CASSYSNLGRRTEAFF.

The chain links TRBV5-1 to TRBJ2-7, with D unclear. The germline V gene encodes CDR1 SGHRS and CDR2 YFSETQ. The V end was cut by 0 bases, the J end by 6 bases, with 16 bases between. This CDR3 contains 15 residues. This CDR3 reads CASSLEELGFGEQYF. CDR3 sequence (DNA): TGCGCCAGCAGCTTGGAGGAGTTGGGGTTTGGCGAGCAGTACTTC.

The chain employs TRBV6-6 and TRBJ1-5, with unresolved D. Germline CDR1 is MNHNY and CDR2 is SVGAGI (reference sequence). The V end lost 4 bases, the J end lost 0 bases, and 4 bases lay between the germline ends. CDR3 size: 13 residues. CDR3 sequence: CASSSDSNQPQHF. The CDR3 nucleotides read TGTGCCAGCAGTTCCGATAGCAATCAGCCCCAGCATTTT.

The DNA for the CDR3 is TGTGCCAGCAGCTTACTAGGGACCTACGAGCAGTACTTC. Amino acids: CASSLLGTYEQYF. This chain connects TRBV5-6 to TRBJ2-7; TRBD2 is a possible D gene (5 bases). The CDR3 loop spans 13 amino acids. Germline assignment: CDR1 SGHDT and CDR2 YYEEEE. V was pared by 2 bases and J by 2 bases, with 8 bases between. Supplemented by reference TRBV5-6 and TRBJ2-7, the full variable domain reads DAGVTQSPTHLIKTRGQQVTLRCSPKSGHDTVSWYQQALGQGPQFIFQYYEEEERQRGNFPDRFSGHQFPNYSSELNVNALLLGDSALYLCASSLLGTYEQYFGPGTRLTVT.

J is TRBJ1-5 and V is TRBV6-6; D call uncertain. The ends were cut back, 2 bases at V and 5 bases at J, with 7 bases in the middle. Germline CDR1 MNHNY, CDR2 SVGAGI (reference sequence). This CDR3 is 13 amino acids long. The CDR3 reads CASSYATHQPQHF. In DNA, the CDR3 is TGTGCCAGCAGTTACGCTACCCATCAGCCCCAGCATTTT.